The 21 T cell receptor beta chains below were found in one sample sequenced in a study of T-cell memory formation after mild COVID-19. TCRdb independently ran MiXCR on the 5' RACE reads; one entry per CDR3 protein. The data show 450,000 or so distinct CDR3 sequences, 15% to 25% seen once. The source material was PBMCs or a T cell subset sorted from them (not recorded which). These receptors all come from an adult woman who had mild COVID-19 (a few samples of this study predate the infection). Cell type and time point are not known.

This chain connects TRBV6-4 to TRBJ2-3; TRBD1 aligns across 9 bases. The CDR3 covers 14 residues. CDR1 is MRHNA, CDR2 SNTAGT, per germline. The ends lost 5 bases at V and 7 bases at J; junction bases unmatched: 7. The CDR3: CASSRDRVEYTQYF. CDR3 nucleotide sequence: TGTGCCAGCAGTAGGGACAGGGTTGAGTATACGCAGTATTTT.

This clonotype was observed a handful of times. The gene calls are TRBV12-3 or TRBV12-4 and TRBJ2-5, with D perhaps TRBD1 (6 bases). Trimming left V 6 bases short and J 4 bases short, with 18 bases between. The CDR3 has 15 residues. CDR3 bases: TGTGCCAGCAGCCCCCAGCGCCAGGGGAGAGAGACCCAGTACTTC. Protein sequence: CASSPQRQGRETQYF.

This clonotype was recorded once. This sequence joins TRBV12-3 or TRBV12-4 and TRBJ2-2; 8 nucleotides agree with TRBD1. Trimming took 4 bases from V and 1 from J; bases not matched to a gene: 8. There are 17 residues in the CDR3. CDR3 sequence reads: CASSSHTGGRNTGELFF. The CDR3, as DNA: TGTGCCAGCAGTTCTCATACAGGGGGGCGGAACACCGGGGAGCTGTTTTTT.

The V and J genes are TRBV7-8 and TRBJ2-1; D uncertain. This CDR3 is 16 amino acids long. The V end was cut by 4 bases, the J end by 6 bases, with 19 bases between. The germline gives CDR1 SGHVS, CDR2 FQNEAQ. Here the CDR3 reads CASSSLRLGGINEQFF. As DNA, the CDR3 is TGTGCCAGCAGCTCACTCCGATTAGGCGGAATCAATGAGCAGTTCTTC.

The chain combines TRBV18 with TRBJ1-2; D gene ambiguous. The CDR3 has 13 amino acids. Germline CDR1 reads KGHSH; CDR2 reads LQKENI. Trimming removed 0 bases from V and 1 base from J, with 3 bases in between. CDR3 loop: CASSPPNNYGYTF. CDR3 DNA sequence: TGTGCCAGCTCACCACCGAATAACTATGGCTACACCTTC.

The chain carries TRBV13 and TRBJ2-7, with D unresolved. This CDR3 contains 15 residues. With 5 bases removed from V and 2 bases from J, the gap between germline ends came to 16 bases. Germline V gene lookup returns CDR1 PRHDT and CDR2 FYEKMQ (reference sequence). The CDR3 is CASSRNSYGPYEQYF. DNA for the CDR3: TGTGCCAGCAGCCGCAATTCGTACGGCCCCTACGAGCAGTACTTC.

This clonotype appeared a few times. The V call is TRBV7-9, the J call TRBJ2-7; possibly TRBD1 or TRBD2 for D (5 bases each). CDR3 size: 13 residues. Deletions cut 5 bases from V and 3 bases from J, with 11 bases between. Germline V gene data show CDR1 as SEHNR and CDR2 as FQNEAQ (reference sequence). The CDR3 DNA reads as TGTGCCAGCAGCGGGGACGGATACTACGAGCAGTACTTC. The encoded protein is CASSGDGYYEQYF.

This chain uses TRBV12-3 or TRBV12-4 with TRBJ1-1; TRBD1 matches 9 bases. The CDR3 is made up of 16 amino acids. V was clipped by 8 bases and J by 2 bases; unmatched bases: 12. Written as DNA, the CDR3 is TGTGCCAGCGGTCCGCCCACGGGACAGGGAAACACTGAAGCTTTCTTT. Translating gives CASGPPTGQGNTEAFF.

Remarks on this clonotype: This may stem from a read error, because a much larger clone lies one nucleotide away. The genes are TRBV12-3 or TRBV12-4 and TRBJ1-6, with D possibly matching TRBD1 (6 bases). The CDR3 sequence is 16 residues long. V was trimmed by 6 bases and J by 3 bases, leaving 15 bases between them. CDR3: CASRYRERDYNSPLHF. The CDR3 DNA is TGTGCCAGCAGATACAGGGAGAGGGACTATAATTCACCCCTCCACTTT.

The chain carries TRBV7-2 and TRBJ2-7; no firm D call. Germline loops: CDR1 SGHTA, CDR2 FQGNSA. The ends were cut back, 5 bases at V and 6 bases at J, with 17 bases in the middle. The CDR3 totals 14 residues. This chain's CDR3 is CASSPSAAITEQYF. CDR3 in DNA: TGTGCCAGCAGCCCGAGTGCGGCAATTACCGAGCAGTACTTC.

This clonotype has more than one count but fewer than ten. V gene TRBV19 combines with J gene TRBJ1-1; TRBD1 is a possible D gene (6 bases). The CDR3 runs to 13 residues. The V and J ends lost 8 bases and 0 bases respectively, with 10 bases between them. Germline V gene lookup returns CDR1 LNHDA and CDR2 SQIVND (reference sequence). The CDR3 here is CASGDRLNTEAFF. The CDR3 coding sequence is TGTGCCAGTGGAGACAGGCTGAACACTGAAGCTTTCTTT.

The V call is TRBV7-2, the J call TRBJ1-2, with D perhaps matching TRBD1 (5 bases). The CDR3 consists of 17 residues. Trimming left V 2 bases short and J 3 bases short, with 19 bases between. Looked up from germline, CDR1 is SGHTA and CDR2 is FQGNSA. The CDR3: CASSLLGREEQHYGYTF. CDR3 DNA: TGTGCCAGCAGCTTATTGGGCAGGGAGGAACAGCACTATGGCTACACCTTC.

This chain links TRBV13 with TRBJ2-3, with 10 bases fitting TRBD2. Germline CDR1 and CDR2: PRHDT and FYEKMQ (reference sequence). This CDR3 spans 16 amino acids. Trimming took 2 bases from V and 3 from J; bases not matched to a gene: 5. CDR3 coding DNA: TGTGCCAGCAGCTTATCACTAGCGGGGCAGACAGATACGCAGTATTTT. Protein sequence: CASSLSLAGQTDTQYF.

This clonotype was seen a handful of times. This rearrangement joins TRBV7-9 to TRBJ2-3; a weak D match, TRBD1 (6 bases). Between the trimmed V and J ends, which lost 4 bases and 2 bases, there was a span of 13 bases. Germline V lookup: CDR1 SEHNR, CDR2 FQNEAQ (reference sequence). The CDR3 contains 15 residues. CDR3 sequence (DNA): TGTGCCAGCAGCTCGGAGACAGGCTACACAGATACGCAGTATTTT. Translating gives CASSSETGYTDTQYF.

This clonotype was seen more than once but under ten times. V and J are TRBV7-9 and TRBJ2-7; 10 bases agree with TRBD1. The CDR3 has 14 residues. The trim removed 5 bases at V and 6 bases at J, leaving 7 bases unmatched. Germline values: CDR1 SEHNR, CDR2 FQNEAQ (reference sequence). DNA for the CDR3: TGTGCCAGCAGCCAGGGACAGGGGTTTAGCGAGCAGTACTTC. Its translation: CASSQGQGFSEQYF.

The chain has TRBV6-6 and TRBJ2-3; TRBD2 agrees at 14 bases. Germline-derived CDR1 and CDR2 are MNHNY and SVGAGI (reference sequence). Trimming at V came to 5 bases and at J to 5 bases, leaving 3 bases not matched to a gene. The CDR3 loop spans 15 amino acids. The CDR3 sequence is CASSTGTSGGDTQYF. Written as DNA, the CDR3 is TGTGCCAGCAGTACTGGGACTAGCGGGGGAGATACGCAGTATTTT.

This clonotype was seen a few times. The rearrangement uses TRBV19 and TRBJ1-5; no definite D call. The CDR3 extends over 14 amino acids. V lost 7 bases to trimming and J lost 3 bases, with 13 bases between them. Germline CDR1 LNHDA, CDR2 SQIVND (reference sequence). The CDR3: CASTMTYSNQPQHF. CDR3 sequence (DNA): TGTGCCAGTACCATGACATACTCCAATCAGCCCCAGCATTTT.

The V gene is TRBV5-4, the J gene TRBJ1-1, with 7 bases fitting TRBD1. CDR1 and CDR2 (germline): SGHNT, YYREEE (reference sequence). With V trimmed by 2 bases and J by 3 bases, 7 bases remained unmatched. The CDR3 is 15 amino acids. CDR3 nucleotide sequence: TGTGCCAGCAGCTTCCGGACAGGAGATTACACTGAAGCTTTCTTT. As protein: CASSFRTGDYTEAFF.

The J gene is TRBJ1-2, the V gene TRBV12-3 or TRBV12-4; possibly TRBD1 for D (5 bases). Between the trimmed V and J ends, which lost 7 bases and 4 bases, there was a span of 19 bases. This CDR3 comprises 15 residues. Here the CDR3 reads CASTLGRGTGYGYTF. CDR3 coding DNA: TGTGCCAGCACCCTGGGGAGAGGGACCGGCTATGGCTACACCTTC.

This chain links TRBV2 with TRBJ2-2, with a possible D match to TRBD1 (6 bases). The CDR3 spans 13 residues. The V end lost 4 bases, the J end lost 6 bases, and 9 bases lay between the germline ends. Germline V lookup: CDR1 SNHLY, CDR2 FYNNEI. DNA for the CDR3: TGTGCCAGCAGTGTCAGGGGAGCCGGGGAGCTGTTTTTT. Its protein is CASSVRGAGELFF.

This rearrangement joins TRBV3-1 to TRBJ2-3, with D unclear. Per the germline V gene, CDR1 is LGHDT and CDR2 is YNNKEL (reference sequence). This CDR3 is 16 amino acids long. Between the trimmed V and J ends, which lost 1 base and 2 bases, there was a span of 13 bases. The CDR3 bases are TGTGCCAGCAGCCAAGTCTCGCAGGCCCTCACAGATACGCAGTATTTT. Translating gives CASSQVSQALTDTQYF.